Below, one T cell receptor (beta chain) is given with its context. This sequence may be a read error, since a much larger clone differs from it by one base. The final CDR3 position lacks the conserved phenylalanine or tryptophan, pointing to a likely read error. This specimen comes from a study of molecular identifiers for immune sequencing clone quantification. TCRdb itself ran the PCR reads through MiXCR, one entry per CDR3 protein. The repertoire consists of some 11,000 distinct CDR3 sequences, with around 15% occurring once and the leading ten covering 1.6%. V dropped 0 bases and J dropped 0 bases, with 5 bases sitting between them. The CDR3 totals 15 residues. Germline V gene sequence: CDR1 MRHNA, CDR2 SNTAGT.

The chain links TRBV6-4 to TRBJ1-4, with no clear D. Sequencing was performed on naive CD8+ T cells from blood, with Jurkat cell RNA spiked in. As for subset: FACS-sorted CD8+CD4-CCR7+CD45RA+ naive T cells. This TCR came from a human donor in good health. Some libraries in this study had Jurkat cell RNA spiked in. The CDR3 loop is CASSDSNPTNEKLFL. The CDR3 DNA sequence: TGTGCCAGCAGTGACTCGAATCCAACTAATGAAAAACTGTTTCTT.